The sequence of this T cell receptor (beta chain) was determined in a study of CD8 T cells in ankylosing spondylitis. Study outcomes and limitations: Roughly eight highly homologous variants made up a TCR beta motif that seemed to typify ankylosing spondylitis blood. Relatively rare in peripheral blood, disease-linked clones were also CD8+.

Germline lookup yields CDR1 SGHVS and CDR2 FNYEAQ. CDR3 length equals 13 residues. V lost 5 bases and J lost 12, with 17 bases in between. Many counts were recorded for this clonotype. What it binds is not known. TCRdb redid the calling of the 5' RACE reads with MiXCR, one entry per CDR3 protein. The table records about 200,000 distinct CDR3 sequences, roughly 6.6% of them present only once. Material: blood, either unsorted or a sorted T cell fraction (not recorded which). The chain joins TRBV7-6 to TRBJ2-1; D unclear. The receptor was derived from a male donor with ankylosing spondylitis. This chain's CDR3 is CASSPARDLGQFF. CDR3 coding DNA: TGTGCCAGCAGCCCTGCTAGAGACCTCGGGCAGTTCTTC.